The next 25 T cell receptor beta chains were all read from a single sample in a study of blood T cell repertoires in COVID-19. Measured with immunoSEQ multiplex PCR; TCRdb has only the in-frame clones, and not every one. Of about 420,000 clones in the sample, 70% to 90% were seen once. Sequenced: peripheral blood. The source of these receptors is a man younger than 35 with COVID-19, enrolled during active disease.

The chain has TRBV3-1 (or the pseudogene TRBV3-2) and TRBJ1-5; D is ambiguous. Germline loops: CDR1 LGHDT, CDR2 YNNKEL (reference sequence). CDR3 length: 10 amino acids. CDR3 nucleotides: TGTGCTTTAGAGGGACAGCCCCAGCATTTT. Its translation is CALEGQPQHF.

V usage is TRBV10-3 and J usage is TRBJ2-3, with D possibly being TRBD1 (6 bases). CDR1 ENHRY and CDR2 SYGVKD come from the germline V gene. Trimming took 3 bases from V and 0 from J, leaving 13 bases between them. The CDR3 sequence is 16 residues long. The CDR3 region has the DNA TGTGCCATCAGTGACGACGGGACATATAGCACAGATACGCAGTATTTT. It encodes CAISDDGTYSTDTQYF.

The table lists this clone with a few counts. The genes are TRBV9 and TRBJ2-2, with D possibly being TRBD1 (5 bases). Trimming stripped 0 bases from V and 5 bases from J, with 5 bases between. Germline CDR1 is SGDLS and CDR2 is YYNGEE. The CDR3 consists of 13 residues. The CDR3 is CASSVEGTGELFF. CDR3 nucleotides: TGTGCCAGCAGCGTAGAGGGGACCGGGGAGCTGTTTTTT.

This rearrangement joins TRBV11-2 to TRBJ2-3; D gene uncertain. CDR1 SGHAT and CDR2 FQNNGV come from the germline V gene. V shed 2 bases and J shed 6 bases, with 12 bases lying between them. The CDR3 totals 14 residues. CDR3 DNA sequence: TGTGCCAGCAGCTTACTACTCTCGCGGGATACGCAGTATTTT. Amino acid sequence: CASSLLLSRDTQYF.

The V and J genes are TRBV19 and TRBJ2-1; 9 bases map to TRBD2. Looked up from germline, CDR1 is LNHDA and CDR2 is SQIVND (reference sequence). The V and J ends lost 1 base and 7 bases, in that order; junction bases with no gene match: 17. The CDR3 is made up of 19 amino acids. The CDR3 sequence is CASSIGRGGGRAFLNEQFF. In DNA, the CDR3 is TGTGCCAGTAGTATAGGGAGGGGAGGCGGGAGGGCGTTTTTGAATGAGCAGTTCTTC.

This chain uses TRBV29-1 with TRBJ1-4; the match to TRBD1 covers 7 bases. CDR3 length: 15 amino acids. V shed 4 bases and J 5 bases; nucleotides not matched to a gene: 10. Germline V gene data show CDR1 as SQVTM and CDR2 as ANQGSEA. CDR3 DNA sequence: TGCAGCGTTGGGGTGTCGTCCAGGGGGAATGAAAAACTGTTTTTT. Translated, it gives CSVGVSSRGNEKLFF.

By sample share, this clone is medium-sized. The chain links TRBV19 to TRBJ2-1; a possible D gene is TRBD2 (6 bases). CDR3 size: 15 residues. V gave up 5 bases and J gave up 2 bases, with 13 bases separating them. Germline V gene lookup returns CDR1 LNHDA and CDR2 SQIVND (reference sequence). In DNA, the CDR3 is TGTGCCAGTAGTCTCCGGCGGGGAACCTACAATGAGCAGTTCTTC. Amino acid sequence: CASSLRRGTYNEQFF.

V gene TRBV11-3 combines with J gene TRBJ1-1, with 8 bases aligning to TRBD1. Germline CDR1 SGHNT, CDR2 YENEEA. The trim removed 0 bases at V and 4 bases at J, leaving 4 bases unmatched. This CDR3 region has 15 residues. The CDR3 DNA reads TGTGCCAGCAGCTTAGACTTCACAGGGGGCACTGAAGCTTTCTTT. Translation gives CASSLDFTGGTEAFF.

This clone was recorded a few times. The chain recombines TRBV6-5 with TRBJ2-7; perhaps TRBD2 as D (6 bases). The CDR3 totals 15 residues. The V end lost 2 bases, the J end lost 4 bases, and 15 bases lay between the germline ends. Germline values: CDR1 MNHEY, CDR2 SVGAGI. CDR3 residues: CASSYDRDSGYEQYF. The DNA of the CDR3 is TGTGCCAGCAGTTACGATCGGGACTCTGGATACGAGCAGTACTTC.

The V gene is TRBV27, the J gene TRBJ2-7; a possible D gene is TRBD2 (5 bases). V lost 5 bases, J lost 2 bases, and 19 bases lay in between. CDR1 and CDR2 (germline): MNHEY, SMNVEV (reference sequence). The CDR3 consists of 16 residues. CDR3 in amino acids: CASSTTLPPGTYEQYF. The DNA of the CDR3 is TGTGCCAGCAGTACCACACTCCCCCCGGGGACCTACGAGCAGTACTTC.

The chain employs TRBV7-2 and TRBJ1-1; weak D call: TRBD1 (6 bases). The CDR3 is 15 residues long. Germline V gives CDR1 SGHTA, CDR2 FQGNSA. Trimming cost V 5 bases and J 5 bases, with 18 bases left between them. The CDR3 bases are TGTGCCAGCAGCCTAATCAGGGGTTGGGAAACTGAAGCTTTCTTT. This gives the protein CASSLIRGWETEAFF.

V gene TRBV5-1 combines with J gene TRBJ2-1; 10 nucleotides line up with TRBD2. CDR3 size: 16 residues. Germline V gene lookup returns CDR1 SGHRS and CDR2 YFSETQ. V gave up 3 bases and J gave up 10 bases; unmatched junction bases: 13. CDR3 sequence reads: CASSWGAGGPRGEQFF. CDR3 sequence (DNA): TGCGCCAGCAGCTGGGGAGCGGGGGGGCCGCGCGGGGAGCAGTTCTTC.

The chain combines TRBV5-4 with TRBJ1-1; tentative D call: TRBD1 (5 bases). V was trimmed by 1 base and J by 6 bases, leaving 10 bases between them. This CDR3 has 13 residues. Germline V CDR1 and CDR2: SGHNT, YYREEE (reference sequence). CDR3 nucleotides: TGTGCCAGCAGCTTGAACAGGATCCCTGAAGCTTTCTTT. It specifies CASSLNRIPEAFF.

This chain links TRBV5-4 with TRBJ2-1, with 12 bases aligning to TRBD2. V lost 4 bases, J lost 7 bases, and 6 bases stayed unmatched. The CDR3 runs to 15 residues. From germline, CDR1 is SGHNT and CDR2 YYREEE (reference sequence). The CDR3 sequence: CASSPPSGGGNEQFF. In DNA form, the CDR3 reads TGTGCCAGCAGCCCACCTAGCGGGGGGGGTAATGAGCAGTTCTTC.

V is TRBV30 and J is TRBJ1-1; D gene uncertain. The CDR3 extends over 15 amino acids. Germline loops: CDR1 GTSNPN, CDR2 SVGIG (reference sequence). Trimming took 0 bases from V and 0 from J, leaving 11 bases between them. The CDR3 sequence: CAWSVDGGMNTEAFF. The DNA of the CDR3 is TGTGCCTGGAGTGTAGATGGAGGGATGAACACTGAAGCTTTCTTT.

This chain uses TRBV10-3 with TRBJ1-5; 7 nucleotides line up with TRBD1. This CDR3 is built from 16 residues. Germline CDR1 reads ENHRY; CDR2 reads SYGVKD. Losses at the gene ends were 0 bases for V and 5 bases for J; bases not matched to a gene: 7. The CDR3 region is CAISESGDRAYQPQHF. CDR3 DNA sequence: TGTGCCATCAGTGAGTCCGGCGACAGGGCCTATCAGCCCCAGCATTTT.

This chain connects TRBV5-1 to TRBJ2-3; 10 bases line up with TRBD2. V lost 1 base to trimming and J lost 4 bases; unmatched junction nucleotides: 9. CDR3 length: 17 residues. In germline, CDR1 is SGHRS, CDR2 YFSETQ. CDR3 sequence reads: CASSLTLAGEGPDTQYF. CDR3 nucleotides: TGCGCCAGCAGCTTGACGCTAGCGGGAGAAGGTCCAGATACGCAGTATTTT.

The chain combines TRBV25-1 with TRBJ2-7, with D possibly being TRBD2 (5 bases). This CDR3 spans 14 amino acids. Germline values: CDR1 MGHDK, CDR2 SYGVNS. Trimming removed 1 base from V and 2 bases from J, with 9 bases in between. CDR3 coding DNA: TGTGCCAGCAGTGAATCGGGGATTGCCTACGAGCAGTACTTC. Translating it yields CASSESGIAYEQYF.

V gene TRBV30 combines with J gene TRBJ1-2; D is unresolved. The CDR3 runs 14 residues. V was clipped by 0 bases and J by 7 bases, with 15 bases between them. CDR1 GTSNPN and CDR2 SVGIG come from the germline V gene (reference sequence). CDR3 bases: TGTGCCTGGAGTGTTGGGAGGGAAGCAGGTGGCTACACCTTC. As protein: CAWSVGREAGGYTF.

The genes are TRBV27 and TRBJ1-5, with 7 bases lining up with TRBD1. Losses at the gene ends were 5 bases for V and 0 bases for J; bases not matched to a gene: 10. CDR3 length equals 17 residues. CDR1 and CDR2 (germline): MNHEY, SMNVEV (reference sequence). The CDR3 nucleotides are TGTGCCAGCAGTGCCGGGACAGCCTTTTATAGCAATCAGCCCCAGCATTTT. This codes for CASSAGTAFYSNQPQHF.

The gene calls are TRBV3-1 (or the pseudogene TRBV3-2) and TRBJ2-5; perhaps TRBD1 as D (7 bases). The V end lost 4 bases, the J end lost 5 bases, and 20 bases lay between the germline ends. The CDR3 contains 16 residues. Germline V gene data show CDR1 as LGHDT and CDR2 as YNNKEL (reference sequence). The CDR3 reads CASSPNRRGLLETQYF. The DNA for the CDR3 is TGTGCCAGCAGCCCCAATCGGAGGGGGCTCTTGGAGACCCAGTACTTC.

This chain joins TRBV5-5 and TRBJ2-3; TRBD1 matches 8 bases. The CDR3 has 13 residues. Per germline, CDR1 SGHKS and CDR2 YYEKEE (reference sequence). V dropped 4 bases and J dropped 6; count of bases not matched to a gene: 4. CDR3 nucleotide sequence: TGTGCCAGCAGCGAGGACAGGGATGATACGCAGTATTTT. The encoded protein is CASSEDRDDTQYF.

This chain links TRBV7-8 with TRBJ2-2; TRBD1 aligns across 9 bases. CDR1 and CDR2 (germline): SGHVS, FQNEAQ. V trimming: 2 bases; J trimming: 7 bases; junction bases outside the gene matches: 5. The CDR3 loop spans 15 amino acids. The CDR3 protein is CASSLTGQGRGELFF. DNA of the CDR3: TGTGCCAGCAGCTTAACGGGACAGGGACGCGGGGAGCTGTTTTTT.

The V call is TRBV5-8, the J call TRBJ2-5; tentatively, D is TRBD2 (5 bases). Trimming took 9 bases from V and 1 from J, leaving 16 bases between them. Germline CDR1 is SGHTS and CDR2 is YDEGEE. CDR3 length: 14 residues. As DNA, the CDR3 is TGTGCCACCGACTTTGCGGGCCTCCAAGAGACCCAGTACTTC. It yields the protein CATDFAGLQETQYF.

CDR3 DNA: TGTGCCAGCAGCCTCGGGACTAGCGGTTACGAGCAGTACTTC. Amino acids: CASSLGTSGYEQYF. The chain links TRBV5-5 to TRBJ2-7; 11 nucleotides align to TRBD2. The CDR3 covers 14 residues. From germline, CDR1 is SGHKS and CDR2 YYEKEE (reference sequence). J lost 4 bases, V lost 4 bases, and 4 bases had no gene match.